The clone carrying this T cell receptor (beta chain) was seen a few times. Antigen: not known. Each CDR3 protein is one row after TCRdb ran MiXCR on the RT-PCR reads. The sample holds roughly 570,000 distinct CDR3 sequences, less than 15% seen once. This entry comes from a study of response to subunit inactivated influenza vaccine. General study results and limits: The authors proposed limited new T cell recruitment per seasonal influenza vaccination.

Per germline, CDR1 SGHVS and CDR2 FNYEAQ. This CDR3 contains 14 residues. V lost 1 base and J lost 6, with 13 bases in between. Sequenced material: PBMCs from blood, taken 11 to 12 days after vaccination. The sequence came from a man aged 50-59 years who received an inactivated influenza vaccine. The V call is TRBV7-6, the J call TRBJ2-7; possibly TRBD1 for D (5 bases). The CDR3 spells CASSLGGRSTEQYF. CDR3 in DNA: TGTGCCAGCAGCTTAGGGGGCAGGTCGACCGAGCAGTACTTC.